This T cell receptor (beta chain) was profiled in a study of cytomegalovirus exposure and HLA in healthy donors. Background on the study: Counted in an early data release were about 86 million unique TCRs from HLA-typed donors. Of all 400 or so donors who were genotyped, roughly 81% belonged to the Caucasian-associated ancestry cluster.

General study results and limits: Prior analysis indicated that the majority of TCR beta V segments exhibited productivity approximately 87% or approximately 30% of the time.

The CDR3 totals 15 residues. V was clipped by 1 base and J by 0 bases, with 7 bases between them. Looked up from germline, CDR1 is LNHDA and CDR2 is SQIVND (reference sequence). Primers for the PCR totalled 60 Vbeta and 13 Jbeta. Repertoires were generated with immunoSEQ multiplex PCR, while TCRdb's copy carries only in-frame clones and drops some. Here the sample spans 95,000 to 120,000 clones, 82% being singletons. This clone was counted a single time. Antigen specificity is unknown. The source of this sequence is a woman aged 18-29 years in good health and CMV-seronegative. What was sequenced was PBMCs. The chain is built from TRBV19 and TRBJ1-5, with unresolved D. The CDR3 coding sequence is TGTGCCAGTAGTATAGGAGTCTATAGCAATCAGCCCCAGCATTTT. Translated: CASSIGVYSNQPQHF.